A single sample is the source of the 10 T cell receptor beta chains below, sequenced in a study of cytotoxic CD8 clonotypes in ibrutinib-treated CLL (dated by TCRdb to about 2021). The library was generated by the immunoSEQ multiplex PCR assay. The table comes from immuneACCESS by way of TCRdb, which keeps in-frame sequences with V and J called. Part of the clones is missing from these tables; in studies checked, under half for an unresolved V gene and the rest for unknown reasons. The sample table contains around 70,000 clones; only one count was recorded for around nine tenths of them. The biggest ten clones account for 2.5% to 3.5% of the sample. According to the study, the label for this sample's time point signals: 12 to 13 months on ibrutinib. The starting material was PBMCs, obtained after 12 months of ibrutinib treatment. Receptors were obtained from a human donor with chronic lymphocytic leukemia.

This chain connects TRBV2 to TRBJ1-5; D may be TRBD1 (5 bases). Trimming pared 7 bases from V and 7 bases from J, leaving 14 bases between. The CDR3 contains 13 residues. In germline, CDR1 is SNHLY, CDR2 FYNNEI. The CDR3 reads CASNLDSYQPQHF. The DNA for the CDR3 is TGTGCCAGCAACCTCGACAGTTACCAGCCCCAGCATTTT.

This chain joins TRBV6-4 and TRBJ2-1; 8 nucleotides match TRBD1. The V and J ends lost 4 bases and 0 bases, in that order; junction bases with no gene match: 2. The V gene's germline CDR1 is MRHNA and CDR2 SNTAGT. This CDR3 is 15 amino acids long. CDR3 sequence reads: CASSGGTGSYNEQFF. CDR3 DNA sequence: TGTGCCAGCAGTGGCGGGACAGGCTCCTACAATGAGCAGTTCTTC.

This clone showed up just once. The chain links TRBV7-2 to TRBJ2-7; no definite D call. Germline CDR1 SGHTA, CDR2 FQGNSA. Trimming cost V 0 bases and J 3 bases, with 9 bases left between them. The length of the CDR3 is 14 residues. The chain's CDR3 is CASSLAPPRYEQYF. CDR3 nucleotide sequence: TGTGCCAGCAGCTTAGCCCCTCCTCGCTACGAGCAGTACTTC.

The rearrangement uses TRBV28 and TRBJ2-7; D possibly corresponds to TRBD2 (5 bases). CDR1 and CDR2 from the germline V gene are MDHEN and SYDVKM. The length of the CDR3 is 15 residues. With 1 base removed from V and 3 bases from J, the gap between germline ends came to 13 bases. The CDR3 DNA reads as TGTGCCAGCAGTTTATCGGGTAGCGAATACTACGAGCAGTACTTC. It codes for CASSLSGSEYYEQYF.

The rearrangement joins TRBV5-8 to TRBJ2-5; 8 nucleotides line up with TRBD1. In germline, CDR1 is SGHTS, CDR2 YDEGEE. With 4 bases clipped from V and 2 bases from J, the junction kept 10 bases outside the gene matches. The CDR3 extends over 16 amino acids. CDR3 nucleotide sequence: TGTGCCAGCAGCCAAGGACAGGGCCAAAGACAAGAGACCCAGTACTTC. Its translation is CASSQGQGQRQETQYF.

This clone was seen only once. The chain uses TRBV7-2 and TRBJ2-3, with 8 bases matching TRBD2. The trim removed 1 base at V and 2 bases at J, leaving 8 bases unmatched. CDR1 SGHTA and CDR2 FQGNSA come from the germline V gene. The CDR3 runs 17 residues. The CDR3 DNA is TGTGCCAGCAGCTTAGTGCTAGTAGCGGGAACCACAGATACGCAGTATTTT. This codes for CASSLVLVAGTTDTQYF.

The rearrangement joins TRBV7-2 to TRBJ1-3; D uncertain. The CDR3 runs to 17 residues. V was pared by 2 bases and J by 0 bases, with 14 bases between. Germline lookup yields CDR1 SGHTA and CDR2 FQGNSA. CDR3 residues: CASSLILGRSSGNTIYF. The CDR3 DNA sequence: TGTGCCAGCAGCTTAATCCTCGGGCGGAGCTCTGGAAACACCATATATTTT. The full variable domain, in which reference TRBV7-2 and TRBJ1-3 provide the parts outside the CDR3, is GAGVSQSPSNKVTEKGKDVELRCDPISGHTALYWYRQSLGQGLEFLIYFQGNSAPDKSGLPSDRFSAERTGGSVSTLTIQRTQQEDSAVYLCASSLILGRSSGNTIYFGEGSWLTVV.

This chain links TRBV7-2 with TRBJ2-7; weak D call: TRBD1 (5 bases). The CDR3 is 12 residues long. The V gene lost 5 bases and the J gene lost 5 bases, with 10 bases spanning the gap. Germline CDR1 is SGHTA and CDR2 is FQGNSA. The CDR3 sequence: CASSRDRNEQYF. The DNA of the CDR3 is TGTGCCAGCAGCCGAGACAGAAACGAGCAGTACTTC.

The chain joins TRBV5-1 to TRBJ1-1; no reliable D call. The germline V gene encodes CDR1 SGHRS and CDR2 YFSETQ. The V end was cut by 0 bases, the J end by 0 bases, with 12 bases between. The length of the CDR3 is 16 residues. The CDR3, as DNA: TGCGCCAGCAGCTTGGTCGCCACAACCATGAACACTGAAGCTTTCTTT. It yields the protein CASSLVATTMNTEAFF. Full variable domain (remainder filled in from reference TRBV5-1 and TRBJ1-1): KAGVTQTPRYLIKTRGQQVTLSCSPISGHRSVSWYQQTPGQGLQFLFEYFSETQRNKGNFPGRFSGRQFSNSRSEMNVSTLELGDSALYLCASSLVATTMNTEAFFGQGTRLTVV.

V gene TRBV5-4 combines with J gene TRBJ1-1, with D tentatively TRBD1 (5 bases). The CDR3 contains 18 residues. From germline, CDR1 is SGHNT and CDR2 YYREEE (reference sequence). Trimming took off 0 bases at V and 1 base at J, with 19 bases between the two ends. This chain's CDR3 is CASSLAGTRSGPNTEAFF. CDR3 coding DNA: TGTGCCAGCAGCTTGGCGGGGACCCGATCGGGCCCGAACACTGAAGCTTTCTTT.